The next 15 T cell receptor beta chains were all read from a single sample in a study of CD8 T cells in ankylosing spondylitis. Each CDR3 protein is one row after TCRdb ran MiXCR on the 5' RACE reads. Here the sample spans roughly 450,000 distinct CDR3 sequences, more than 25% being singletons. These receptors are not linked to any known antigen. Study conclusions and caveats: Blood of patients with ankylosing spondylitis appeared to be characterized by a TCR beta motif of several highly homologous variants.

The specimen was blood, either unsorted or a sorted T cell fraction (not recorded which). Every receptor here comes from a male donor with ankylosing spondylitis.

In its sample, this clonotype was seen a few times. This chain joins TRBV7-2 and TRBJ1-5; D remains ambiguous. This CDR3 has 15 residues. Germline V gives CDR1 SGHTA, CDR2 FQGNSA. Trimming removed 1 base at V and 0 bases at J, with 7 bases between. The CDR3 region has the DNA TGTGCCAGCAGCTTAGTCGGGAATAGCAATCAGCCCCAGCATTTT. Protein: CASSLVGNSNQPQHF.

The rearrangement links TRBV5-1 to TRBJ2-6, with 9 bases lining up with TRBD1. The junction had 3 bases not matched to a gene; V was cut back by 0 bases and J by 8 bases. Germline CDR1 is SGHRS and CDR2 is YFSETQ. The CDR3 loop spans 15 amino acids. As DNA, the CDR3 is TGCGCCAGCAGCTTGGGTGACAGGGGGACCAACGTCCTGACTTTC. Its translation is CASSLGDRGTNVLTF.

This clonotype was seen a few times. Since the CDR3 does not end with the conserved phenylalanine or tryptophan, this likely comes from a read error. The chain is built from TRBV20-1 and TRBJ2-3, with 7 bases identical to TRBD2. With 2 bases clipped from V and 4 bases from J, the junction kept 3 bases outside the gene matches. The CDR3 runs 13 residues. Per the germline V gene, CDR1 is DFQATT and CDR2 is SNEGSKA (reference sequence). CDR3: CSARFAGADTQYL. The CDR3 DNA follows: TGCAGTGCTAGATTTGCGGGAGCAGATACGCAGTATCTT.

The chain combines TRBV7-2 with TRBJ1-1; no clear D. Germline-derived CDR1 and CDR2 are SGHTA and FQGNSA. The CDR3 has 13 amino acids. Trimming stripped 4 bases from V and 4 bases from J, with 10 bases between. In nucleotides, the CDR3 is TGTGCCAGCAGCTCGACTTTTTCCACTGAAGCTTTCTTT. It is translated as CASSSTFSTEAFF.

This clonotype was counted between two and nine times. V is TRBV7-9 and J is TRBJ1-6; weak D call: TRBD1 (5 bases). The ends were cut back, 7 bases at V and 9 bases at J, with 19 bases in the middle. The CDR3 has 15 amino acids. Per the germline V gene, CDR1 is SEHNR and CDR2 is FQNEAQ (reference sequence). The CDR3 coding sequence is TGTGCCAGCACCAGGACACTGGAAGGGCTTTCACCCCTCCACTTT. It specifies CASTRTLEGLSPLHF.

This clonotype appeared a few times. The chain carries TRBV10-2 and TRBJ2-2, with 8 nucleotides matching TRBD2. CDR3 size: 14 residues. After removal of 7 bases from V and 5 bases from J, the junction contained 6 bases not matched to a gene. From germline, CDR1 is WSHSY and CDR2 SAAADI. The CDR3 nucleotides read TGCGCCAGCACCACGGCTAGCGGGACCGGGGAGCTGTTTTTT. Translation gives CASTTASGTGELFF.

This clonotype showed up just a few times. The V call is TRBV2, the J call TRBJ2-3; D is possibly TRBD2 (6 bases). In germline, CDR1 is SNHLY, CDR2 FYNNEI. V lost 3 bases and J 3 bases, leaving 10 bases between the germline ends. The CDR3 is 14 amino acids. CDR3 nucleotides: TGTGCCAGCAGTGACCGACTAGTAACAGATACGCAGTATTTT. This translates into CASSDRLVTDTQYF.

This clonotype was seen more than once but under ten times. The chain combines TRBV12-3 or TRBV12-4 with TRBJ2-5; a weak D match, TRBD1 (5 bases). The CDR3 extends over 12 amino acids. Trimming removed 5 bases from V and 5 bases from J, with 9 bases in between. The CDR3 DNA is TGTGCCAGCAGTCCAGGGCCGGAGACCCAGTACTTC. The encoded protein is CASSPGPETQYF.

This clonotype was counted between two and nine times. DNA of the CDR3: TGCAGCGTCGAAAGGAGAAGGACTAGCCAGACTGAGCAGTTCTTC. It translates to CSVERRRTSQTEQFF. J is TRBJ2-1 and V is TRBV29-1; TRBD2 aligns across 8 bases. V was pared by 6 bases and J by 9 bases, with 16 bases of the junction left unmatched. Germline lookup yields CDR1 SQVTM and CDR2 ANQGSEA. The CDR3 sequence is 15 residues long.

J is TRBJ2-1 and V is TRBV7-2, with 7 bases that match TRBD2. This CDR3 is 17 amino acids long. The V and J ends lost 1 base and 3 bases, in that order; junction bases with no gene match: 9. Germline V gene lookup returns CDR1 SGHTA and CDR2 FQGNSA. The CDR3 loop reads CASSLVLGGMGYNEQFF. CDR3 in DNA: TGTGCCAGCAGCTTAGTCTTGGGGGGGATGGGCTACAATGAGCAGTTCTTC. Based on the CDR3 plus reference TRBV7-2 and TRBJ2-1, the full variable domain is GAGVSQSPSNKVTEKGKDVELRCDPISGHTALYWYRQSLGQGLEFLIYFQGNSAPDKSGLPSDRFSAERTGGSVSTLTIQRTQQEDSAVYLCASSLVLGGMGYNEQFFGPGTRLTVL.

The chain is built from TRBV10-3 and TRBJ2-1; D perhaps matches TRBD2 (5 bases). From germline, CDR1 is ENHRY and CDR2 SYGVKD. With 2 bases removed from V and 0 bases from J, the gap between germline ends came to 8 bases. This CDR3 region has 15 residues. In nucleotides, the CDR3 is TGTGCCATCAGTGAGATGGGGAGCTCCTACAATGAGCAGTTCTTC. Protein sequence: CAISEMGSSYNEQFF.

This sequence joins TRBV2 and TRBJ1-5; D is possibly TRBD1 (6 bases). Trimming stripped 5 bases from V and 4 bases from J, with 15 bases between. This CDR3 is 15 amino acids long. Germline V lookup: CDR1 SNHLY, CDR2 FYNNEI. In nucleotides, the CDR3 is TGTGCCAGCAGTAGGGGTGGGACATCAAATCAGCCCCAGCATTTT. This sequence encodes CASSRGGTSNQPQHF.

The V and J genes are TRBV4-2 and TRBJ1-5; maybe TRBD1 (5 bases). V lost 4 bases and J 0 bases, leaving 10 bases between the germline ends. Germline V gene lookup returns CDR1 LGHNA and CDR2 YNFKEQ. There are 15 residues in the CDR3. CDR3 region: CASSLAGGSNQPQHF. The DNA of the CDR3 is TGTGCCAGCAGCCTTGCTGGGGGTAGCAATCAGCCCCAGCATTTT.

V and J are TRBV20-1 and TRBJ1-2, with TRBD1 as a possible D gene (5 bases). Germline V gene sequence: CDR1 DFQATT, CDR2 SNEGSKA (reference sequence). Trimming left V 6 bases short and J 4 bases short, with 12 bases between. The CDR3 consists of 12 residues. CDR3 bases: TGCAGTGCAGGCGGGAGGGGCTATGGCTACACCTTC. Translated, it gives CSAGGRGYGYTF.

The chain recombines TRBV30 with TRBJ2-2, with D uncertain. The germline V gene has CDR1 GTSNPN and CDR2 SVGIG (reference sequence). Trimming cost V 0 bases and J 8 bases, with 10 bases left between them. CDR3 length: 13 amino acids. CDR3 loop: CAWSVRHGGELFF. The CDR3 DNA is TGTGCCTGGAGTGTACGCCACGGGGGGGAGCTGTTTTTT.